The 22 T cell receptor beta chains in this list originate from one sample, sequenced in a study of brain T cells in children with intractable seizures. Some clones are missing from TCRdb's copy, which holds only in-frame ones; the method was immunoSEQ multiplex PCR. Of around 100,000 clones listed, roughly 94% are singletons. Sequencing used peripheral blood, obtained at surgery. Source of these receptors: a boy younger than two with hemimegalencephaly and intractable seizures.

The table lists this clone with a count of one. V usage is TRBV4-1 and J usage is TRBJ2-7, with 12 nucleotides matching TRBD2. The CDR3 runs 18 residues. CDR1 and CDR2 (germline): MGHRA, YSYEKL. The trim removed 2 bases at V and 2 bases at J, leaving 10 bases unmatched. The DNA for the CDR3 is TGCGCCAGCAGCCAAAAGGTTAGCTCTAGCGGGAGGGCCTACGAGCAGTACTTC. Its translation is CASSQKVSSSGRAYEQYF.

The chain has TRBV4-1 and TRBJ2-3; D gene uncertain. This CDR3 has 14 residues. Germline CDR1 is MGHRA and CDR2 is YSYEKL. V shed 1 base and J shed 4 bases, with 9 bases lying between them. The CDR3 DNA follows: TGCGCCAGCAGCCAAGCTCCTAGATCAGATACGCAGTATTTT. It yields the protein CASSQAPRSDTQYF.

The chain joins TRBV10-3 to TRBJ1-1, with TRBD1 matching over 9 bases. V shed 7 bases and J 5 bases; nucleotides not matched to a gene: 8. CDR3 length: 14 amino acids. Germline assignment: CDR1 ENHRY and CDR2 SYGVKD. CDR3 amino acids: CAITGQGRGTEAFF. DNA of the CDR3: TGTGCCATCACCGGACAGGGGAGGGGGACTGAAGCTTTCTTT.

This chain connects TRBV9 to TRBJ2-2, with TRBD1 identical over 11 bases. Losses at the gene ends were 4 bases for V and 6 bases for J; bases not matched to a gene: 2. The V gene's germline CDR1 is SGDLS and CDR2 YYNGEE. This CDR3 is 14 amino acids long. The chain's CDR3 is CASSPGQGAGELFF. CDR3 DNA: TGTGCCAGCAGCCCGGGACAGGGGGCCGGGGAGCTGTTTTTT.

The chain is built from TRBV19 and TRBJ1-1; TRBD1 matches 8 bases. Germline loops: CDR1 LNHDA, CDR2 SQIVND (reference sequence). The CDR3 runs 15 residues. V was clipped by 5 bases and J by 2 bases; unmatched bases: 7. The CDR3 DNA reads TGTGCCAGTAGTGGACAGGGAGGGGCTAACACTGAAGCTTTCTTT. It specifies CASSGQGGANTEAFF. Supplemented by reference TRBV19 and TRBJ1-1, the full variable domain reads DGGITQSPKYLFRKEGQNVTLSCEQNLNHDAMYWYRQDPGQGLRLIYYSQIVNDFQKGDIAEGYSVSREKKESFPLTVTSAQKNPTAFYLCASSGQGGANTEAFFGQGTRLTVV.

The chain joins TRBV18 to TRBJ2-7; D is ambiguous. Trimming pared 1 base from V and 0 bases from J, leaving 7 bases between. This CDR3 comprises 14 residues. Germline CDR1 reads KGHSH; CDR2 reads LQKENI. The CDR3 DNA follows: TGTGCCAGCTCACCACAGTATAGCTCCTACGAGCAGTACTTC. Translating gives CASSPQYSSYEQYF.

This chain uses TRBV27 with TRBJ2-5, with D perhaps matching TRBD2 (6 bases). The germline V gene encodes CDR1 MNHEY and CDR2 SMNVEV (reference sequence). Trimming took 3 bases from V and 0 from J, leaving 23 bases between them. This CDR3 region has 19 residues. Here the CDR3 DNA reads TGTGCCAGCAGTTTTCCGGGAGAGGGAATAAGAGGGTACCAAGAGACCCAGTACTTC. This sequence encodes CASSFPGEGIRGYQETQYF.

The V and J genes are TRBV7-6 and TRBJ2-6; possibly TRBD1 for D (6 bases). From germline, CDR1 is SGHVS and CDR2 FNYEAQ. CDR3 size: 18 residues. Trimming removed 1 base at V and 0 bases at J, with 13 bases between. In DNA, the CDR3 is TGTGCCAGCAGCTTAGTAGTCAGGGGAAGCTCTGGGGCCAACGTCCTGACTTTC. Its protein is CASSLVVRGSSGANVLTF.

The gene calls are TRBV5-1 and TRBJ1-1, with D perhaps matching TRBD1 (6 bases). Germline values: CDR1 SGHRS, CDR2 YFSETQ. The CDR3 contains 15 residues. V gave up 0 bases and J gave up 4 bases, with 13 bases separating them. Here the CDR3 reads CASSLGAGVGTEAFF. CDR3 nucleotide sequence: TGCGCCAGCAGCTTGGGGGCAGGGGTGGGCACTGAAGCTTTCTTT. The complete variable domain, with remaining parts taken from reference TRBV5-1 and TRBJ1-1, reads KAGVTQTPRYLIKTRGQQVTLSCSPISGHRSVSWYQQTPGQGLQFLFEYFSETQRNKGNFPGRFSGRQFSNSRSEMNVSTLELGDSALYLCASSLGAGVGTEAFFGQGTRLTVV.

The CDR3 DNA reads as TGTGCCAGCCGACCGGAGAGCAATGAGCAGTTCTTC. It specifies CASRPESNEQFF. The rearrangement uses TRBV12-3 or TRBV12-4 and TRBJ2-1; D is ambiguous. The CDR3 has 12 amino acids. Trimming shortened V by 8 bases and J by 6 bases, and 11 bases separated the two germline ends.

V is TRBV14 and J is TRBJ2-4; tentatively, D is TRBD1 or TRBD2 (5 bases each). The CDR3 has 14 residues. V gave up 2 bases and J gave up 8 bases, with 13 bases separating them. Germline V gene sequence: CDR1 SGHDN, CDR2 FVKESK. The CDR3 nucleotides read TGTGCCAGCAGCCAACTTGGGACCCGGGACATTCAGTACTTC. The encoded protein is CASSQLGTRDIQYF.

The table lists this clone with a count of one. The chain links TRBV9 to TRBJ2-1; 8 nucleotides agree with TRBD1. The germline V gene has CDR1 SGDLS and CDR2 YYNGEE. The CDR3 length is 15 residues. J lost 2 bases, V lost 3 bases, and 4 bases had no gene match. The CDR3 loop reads CASSEGTGTYNEQFF. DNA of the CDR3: TGTGCCAGCAGCGAGGGGACAGGAACCTACAATGAGCAGTTCTTC.

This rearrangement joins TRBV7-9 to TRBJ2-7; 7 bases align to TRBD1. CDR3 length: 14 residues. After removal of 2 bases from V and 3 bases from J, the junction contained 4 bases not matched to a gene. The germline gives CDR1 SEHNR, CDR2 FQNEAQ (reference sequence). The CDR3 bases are TGTGCCAGCAGCTTAACTGACAGGGTCTACGAGCAGTACTTC. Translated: CASSLTDRVYEQYF.

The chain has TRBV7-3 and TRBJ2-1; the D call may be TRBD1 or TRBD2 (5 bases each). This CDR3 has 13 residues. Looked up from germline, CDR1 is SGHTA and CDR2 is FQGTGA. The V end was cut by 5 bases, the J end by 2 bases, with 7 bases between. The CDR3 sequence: CASSRDAYNEQFF. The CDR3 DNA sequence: TGTGCCAGCAGCCGGGACGCCTACAATGAGCAGTTCTTC.

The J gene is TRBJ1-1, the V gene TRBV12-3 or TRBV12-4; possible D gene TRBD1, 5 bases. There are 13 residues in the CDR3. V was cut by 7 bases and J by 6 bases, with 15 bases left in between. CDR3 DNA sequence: TGTGCCAGCACTTATGGGGGAATTGCTGAAGCTTTCTTT. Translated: CASTYGGIAEAFF.

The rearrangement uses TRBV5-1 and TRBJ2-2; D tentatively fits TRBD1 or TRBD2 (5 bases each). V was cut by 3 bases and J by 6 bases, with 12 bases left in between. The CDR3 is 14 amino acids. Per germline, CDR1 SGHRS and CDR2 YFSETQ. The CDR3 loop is CASSSVLGAGELFF. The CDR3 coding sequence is TGCGCCAGCAGCTCGGTTTTGGGGGCCGGGGAGCTGTTTTTT.

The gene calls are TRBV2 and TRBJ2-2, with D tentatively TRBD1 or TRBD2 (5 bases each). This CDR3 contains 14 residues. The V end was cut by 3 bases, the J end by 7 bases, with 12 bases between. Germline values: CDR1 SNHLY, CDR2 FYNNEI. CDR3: CASSEAVGVGELFF. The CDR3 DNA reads TGTGCCAGCAGTGAGGCGGTGGGGGTCGGGGAGCTGTTTTTT.

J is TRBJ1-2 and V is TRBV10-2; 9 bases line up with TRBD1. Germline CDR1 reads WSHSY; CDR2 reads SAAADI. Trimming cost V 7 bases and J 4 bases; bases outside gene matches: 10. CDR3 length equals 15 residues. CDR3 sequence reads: CASNPRDRVTYGYTF. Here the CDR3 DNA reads TGCGCCAGCAACCCCAGGGACAGGGTTACCTATGGCTACACCTTC.

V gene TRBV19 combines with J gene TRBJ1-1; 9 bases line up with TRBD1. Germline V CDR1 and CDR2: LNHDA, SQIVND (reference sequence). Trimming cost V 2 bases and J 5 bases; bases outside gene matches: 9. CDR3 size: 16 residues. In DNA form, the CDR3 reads TGTGCCAGTAGTATACTGGGACAGGGTATGAGGACTGAAGCTTTCTTT. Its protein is CASSILGQGMRTEAFF.

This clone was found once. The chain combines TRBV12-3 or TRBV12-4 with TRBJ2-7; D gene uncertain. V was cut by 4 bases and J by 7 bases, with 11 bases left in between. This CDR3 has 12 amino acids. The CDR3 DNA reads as TGTGCCAGCAGTTCCCGTTCGGGTGAGCAGTACTTC. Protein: CASSSRSGEQYF.

CDR3 bases: TGTGCCAGCAGTGGCGACAGGGGAACCACTGAAGCTTTCTTT. It is translated as CASSGDRGTTEAFF. The rearrangement joins TRBV25-1 to TRBJ1-1, with 8 positions matching TRBD1. The junction had 5 bases not matched to a gene; V was cut back by 4 bases and J by 4 bases. Germline V gene data show CDR1 as MGHDK and CDR2 as SYGVNS. This CDR3 has 14 residues.

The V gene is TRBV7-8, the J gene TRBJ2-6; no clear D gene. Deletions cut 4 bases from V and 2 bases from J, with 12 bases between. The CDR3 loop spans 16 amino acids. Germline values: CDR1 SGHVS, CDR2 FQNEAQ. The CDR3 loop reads CASSSQPRAGANVLTF. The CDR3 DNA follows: TGTGCCAGCAGCTCCCAACCCCGAGCTGGGGCCAACGTCCTGACTTTC.